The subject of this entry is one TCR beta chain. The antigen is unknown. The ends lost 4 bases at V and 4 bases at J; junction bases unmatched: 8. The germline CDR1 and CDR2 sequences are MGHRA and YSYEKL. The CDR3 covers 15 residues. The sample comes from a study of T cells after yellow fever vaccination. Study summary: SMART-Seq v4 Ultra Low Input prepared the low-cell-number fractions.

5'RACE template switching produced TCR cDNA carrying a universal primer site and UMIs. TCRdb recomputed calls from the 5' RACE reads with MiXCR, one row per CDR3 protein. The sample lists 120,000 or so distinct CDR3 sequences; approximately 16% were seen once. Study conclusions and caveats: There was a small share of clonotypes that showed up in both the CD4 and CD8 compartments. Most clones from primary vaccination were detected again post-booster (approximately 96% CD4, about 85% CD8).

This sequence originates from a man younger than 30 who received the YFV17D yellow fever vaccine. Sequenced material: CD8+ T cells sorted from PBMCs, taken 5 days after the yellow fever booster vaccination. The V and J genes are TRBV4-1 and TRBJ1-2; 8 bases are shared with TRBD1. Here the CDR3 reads CASSPNRDRFYGYTF. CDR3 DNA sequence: TGCGCCAGCAGCCCGAACCGGGACAGGTTCTATGGCTACACCTTC.